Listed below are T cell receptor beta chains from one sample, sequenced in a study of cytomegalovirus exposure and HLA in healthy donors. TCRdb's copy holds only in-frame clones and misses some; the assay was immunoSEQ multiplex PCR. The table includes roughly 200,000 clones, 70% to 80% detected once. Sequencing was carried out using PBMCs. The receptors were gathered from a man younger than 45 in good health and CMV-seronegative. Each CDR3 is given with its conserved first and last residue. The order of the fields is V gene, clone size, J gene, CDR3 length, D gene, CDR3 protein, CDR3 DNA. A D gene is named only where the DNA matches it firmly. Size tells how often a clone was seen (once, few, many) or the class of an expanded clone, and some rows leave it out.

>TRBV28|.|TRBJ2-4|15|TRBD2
CASSVSGSAKNIQYF
TGTGCCAGCAGTGTAAGCGGGAGTGCCAAAAACATTCAGTACTTC
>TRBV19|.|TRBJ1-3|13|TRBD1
CASSRGQGNTIYF
TGTGCCAGTAGTAGGGGACAGGGAAACACCATATATTTT
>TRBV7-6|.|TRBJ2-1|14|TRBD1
CASSPRQGQDEQFF
TGTGCCAGCAGCCCTAGACAGGGACAGGATGAGCAGTTCTTC
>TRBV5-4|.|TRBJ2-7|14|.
CASSLGQETYEQYF
TGTGCCAGCAGCTTGGGACAGGAGACCTACGAGCAGTACTTC
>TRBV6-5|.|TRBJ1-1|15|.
CASSYGLQANTEAFF
TGTGCCAGCAGTTATGGTTTACAGGCGAACACTGAAGCTTTCTTT
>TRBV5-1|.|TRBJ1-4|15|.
CASSLQRGSGEKLFF
TGCGCCAGCAGCTTGCAGCGGGGTAGCGGTGAAAAACTGTTTTTT
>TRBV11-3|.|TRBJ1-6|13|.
CASSLGENSPLHF
TGTGCCAGCAGCTTAGGAGAAAATTCACCCCTCCACTTT
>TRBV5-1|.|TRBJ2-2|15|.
CASSLVGLRTGELFF
TGCGCCAGCAGCTTGGTCGGACTACGCACCGGGGAGCTGTTTTTT
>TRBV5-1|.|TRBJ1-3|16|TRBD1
CASSSGQGLSGNTIYF
TGCGCCAGCAGCAGTGGACAGGGCCTCTCTGGAAACACCATATATTTT
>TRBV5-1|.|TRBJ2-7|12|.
CASTSNRDEQYF
TGCGCCAGCACCTCGAACAGGGACGAGCAGTACTTC
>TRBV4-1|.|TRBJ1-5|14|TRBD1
CASRLQGAGQPQHF
TGCGCCAGCCGACTACAGGGGGCAGGACAGCCCCAGCATTTT
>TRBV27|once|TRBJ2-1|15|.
CASSSDRSSYNEQFF
TGTGCCAGCAGTTCCGACAGGTCCTCCTACAATGAGCAGTTCTTC
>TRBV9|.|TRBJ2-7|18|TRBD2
CASSVEAGGAGGYEEQYF
TGTGCCAGCAGCGTAGAGGCAGGGGGGGCGGGAGGGTATGAAGAGCAGTACTTC
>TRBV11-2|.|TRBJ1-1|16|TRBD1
CASSFGLQGDYTEAFF
TGTGCCAGCAGCTTTGGCTTACAGGGGGATTACACTGAAGCTTTCTTT
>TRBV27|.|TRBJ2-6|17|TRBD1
CVSSFPRTGNGANVLTF
TGTGTCAGCAGTTTCCCTAGGACAGGGAATGGGGCCAACGTCCTGACTTTC
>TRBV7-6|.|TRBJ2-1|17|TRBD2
CASSSKTSGRTRNEQFF
TGTGCCAGCAGCTCCAAGACTAGCGGGAGGACACGCAATGAGCAGTTCTTC
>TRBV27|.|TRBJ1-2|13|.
CASRPQGNYGYTF
TGTGCCAGCAGACCGCAGGGGAACTATGGCTACACCTTC
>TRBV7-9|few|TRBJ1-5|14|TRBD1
CASSLATGGQPQHF
TGTGCCAGCAGCTTAGCGACAGGGGGTCAGCCCCAGCATTTT
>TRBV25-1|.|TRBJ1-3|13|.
CASTESSGNTIYF
TGTGCCAGCACCGAGAGCTCTGGAAACACCATATATTTT
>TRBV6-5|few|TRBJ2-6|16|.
CASSYSGGPGANVLTF
TGTGCCAGCAGTTACTCGGGGGGACCTGGGGCCAACGTCCTGACTTTC
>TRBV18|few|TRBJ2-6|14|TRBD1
CASSDRAGANVLTF
TGTGCCAGCTCAGACAGGGCTGGGGCCAACGTCCTGACTTTC
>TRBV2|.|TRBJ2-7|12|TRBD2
CALSGFSYEQYF
TGTGCCCTTAGCGGGTTCTCCTACGAGCAGTACTTC
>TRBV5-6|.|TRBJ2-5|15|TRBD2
CASSLNSGRWETQYF
TGTGCCAGCAGCTTGAATAGCGGGAGGTGGGAGACCCAGTACTTC
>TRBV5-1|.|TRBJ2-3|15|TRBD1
CASSPGTGDPKTQYF
TGCGCCAGCAGCCCCGGGACAGGGGACCCCAAGACGCAGTATTTT
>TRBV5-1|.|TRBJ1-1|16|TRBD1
CASSTGQGAWNTEAFF
TGCGCCAGCAGCACGGGACAGGGGGCTTGGAACACTGAAGCTTTCTTT
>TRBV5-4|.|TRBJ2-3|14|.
CASSLSGSTDTQYF
TGTGCCAGCAGCTTATCAGGGAGCACAGATACGCAGTATTTT
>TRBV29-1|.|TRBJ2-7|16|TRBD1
CSVGQGAGSPSYEQYF
TGCAGTGTCGGACAGGGGGCAGGGTCGCCCTCCTACGAGCAGTACTTC
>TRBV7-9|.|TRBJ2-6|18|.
CASSLALRGLSGANVLTF
TGTGCCAGCAGCTTAGCGTTAAGGGGCTTATCTGGGGCCAACGTCCTGACTTTC
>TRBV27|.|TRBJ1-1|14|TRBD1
CASSSQGMNTEAFF
TGTGCCAGCAGTTCACAGGGGATGAACACTGAAGCTTTCTTT
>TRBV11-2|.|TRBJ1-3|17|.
CASSLGAGIDSGNTIYF
TGTGCCAGCAGCCTAGGAGCAGGAATAGACTCTGGAAACACCATATATTTT
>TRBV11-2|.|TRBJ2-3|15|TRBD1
CASSLRKGTGDTQYF
TGTGCCAGCAGCTTACGGAAAGGGACAGGCGATACGCAGTATTTT
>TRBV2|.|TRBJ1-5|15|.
CASSGRPGGNQPQHF
TGTGCCAGCAGTGGAAGGCCAGGGGGCAATCAGCCCCAGCATTTT
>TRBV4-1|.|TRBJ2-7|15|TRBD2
CASSPSSGRVYEQYF
TGCGCCAGCAGCCCCTCTAGCGGGAGGGTCTACGAGCAGTACTTC
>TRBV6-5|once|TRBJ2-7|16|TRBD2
CASSSSWTSGSYEQYF
TGTGCCAGCAGTTCTAGCTGGACTAGCGGGAGCTACGAGCAGTACTTC
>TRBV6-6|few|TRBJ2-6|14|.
CASSSWAGANVLTF
TGTGCCAGCAGTTCTTGGGCGGGGGCCAACGTCCTGACTTTC
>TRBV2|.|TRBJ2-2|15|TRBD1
CASMRGTGRTGELFF
TGTGCCAGCATGAGGGGGACAGGCCGCACCGGGGAGCTGTTTTTT
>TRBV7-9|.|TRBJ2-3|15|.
CASSLLGGRADTQYF
TGTGCCAGCAGCTTATTGGGGGGGCGAGCAGATACGCAGTATTTT
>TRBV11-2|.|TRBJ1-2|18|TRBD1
CASSMIQGATRVSGGYTF
TGTGCCAGCAGCATGATACAGGGGGCGACGAGGGTATCTGGTGGCTACACCTTC
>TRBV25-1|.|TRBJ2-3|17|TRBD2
CASSDPTSGTSTDTQYF
TGTGCCAGCAGTGATCCTACCAGCGGGACTAGCACAGATACGCAGTATTTT
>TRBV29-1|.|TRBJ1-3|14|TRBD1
CSVELGTGSGLVYF
TGCAGCGTTGAATTAGGGACAGGGAGTGGACTGGTATATTTT
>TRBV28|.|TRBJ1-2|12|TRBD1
CAIPRTGEGYTF
TGTGCCATCCCCAGGACAGGGGAAGGCTACACCTTC
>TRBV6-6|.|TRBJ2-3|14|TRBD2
CASSRLAGGDTQYF
TGTGCCAGCAGCCGACTAGCGGGAGGTGATACGCAGTATTTT